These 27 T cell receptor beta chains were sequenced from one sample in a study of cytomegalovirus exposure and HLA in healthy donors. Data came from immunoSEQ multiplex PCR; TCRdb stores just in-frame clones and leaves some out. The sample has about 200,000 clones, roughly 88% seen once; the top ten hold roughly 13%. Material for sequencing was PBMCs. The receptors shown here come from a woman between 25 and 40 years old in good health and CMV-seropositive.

CDR3 region: CASSPRTSRNEQFF. In nucleotides, the CDR3 is TGTGCCAGCTCACCCAGGACTAGCAGGAATGAGCAGTTCTTC. V is TRBV18 and J is TRBJ2-1; 8 bases match TRBD2. Trimming took 3 bases from V and 7 from J; bases not matched to a gene: 5. The CDR3 is 14 residues long. The germline V gene encodes CDR1 KGHSH and CDR2 LQKENI.

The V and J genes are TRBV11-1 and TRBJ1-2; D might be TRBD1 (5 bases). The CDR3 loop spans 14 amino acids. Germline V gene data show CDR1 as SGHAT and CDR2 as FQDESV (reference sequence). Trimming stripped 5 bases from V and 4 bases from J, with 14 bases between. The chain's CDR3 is CASSPAGHGYGYTF. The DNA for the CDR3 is TGTGCCAGCAGCCCGGCGGGGCACGGCTATGGCTACACCTTC.

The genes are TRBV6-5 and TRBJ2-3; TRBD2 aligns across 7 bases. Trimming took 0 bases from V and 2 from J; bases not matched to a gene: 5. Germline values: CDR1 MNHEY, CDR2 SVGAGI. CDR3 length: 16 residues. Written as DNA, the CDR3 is TGTGCCAGCAGTTACTCGAGGGGACTAAACACAGATACGCAGTATTTT. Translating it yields CASSYSRGLNTDTQYF.

The CDR3 protein is CASSTQGRDTIYF. CDR3 in DNA: TGTGCCAGCTCTACACAGGGGCGAGACACCATATATTTT. The chain employs TRBV11-3 and TRBJ1-3; TRBD1 agrees at 7 bases. J gave up 8 bases and V 8 bases, and 9 bases lay outside the gene matches. This CDR3 has 13 amino acids. CDR1 and CDR2 (germline): SGHNT, YENEEA.

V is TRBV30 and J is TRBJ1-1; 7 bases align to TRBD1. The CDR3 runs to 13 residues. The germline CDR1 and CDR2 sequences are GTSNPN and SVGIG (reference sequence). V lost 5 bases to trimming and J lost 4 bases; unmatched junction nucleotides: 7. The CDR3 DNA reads TGTGCCTGGGGCAGGAACAGGGGCACTGAAGCTTTCTTT. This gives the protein CAWGRNRGTEAFF.

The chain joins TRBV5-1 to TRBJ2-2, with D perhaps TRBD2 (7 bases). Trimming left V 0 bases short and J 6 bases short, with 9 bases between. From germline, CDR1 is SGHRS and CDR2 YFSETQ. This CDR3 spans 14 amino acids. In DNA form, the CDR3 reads TGCGCCAGCAGCTTGGCCGGGGGGCCCGGGGAGCTGTTTTTT. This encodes CASSLAGGPGELFF.

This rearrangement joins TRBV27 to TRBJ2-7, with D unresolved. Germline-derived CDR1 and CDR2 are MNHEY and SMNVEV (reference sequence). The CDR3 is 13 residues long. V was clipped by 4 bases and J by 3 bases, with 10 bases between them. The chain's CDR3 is CASSYVGGYEQYF. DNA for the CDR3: TGTGCCAGCAGTTATGTTGGCGGCTACGAGCAGTACTTC.

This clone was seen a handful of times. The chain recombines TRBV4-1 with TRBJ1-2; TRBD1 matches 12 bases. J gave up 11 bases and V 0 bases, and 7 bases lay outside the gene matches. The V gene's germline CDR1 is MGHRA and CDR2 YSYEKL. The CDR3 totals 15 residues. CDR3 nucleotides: TGCGCCAGCAGCCAAGATCCAGGGACAGGGGGCGCTTACACCTTC. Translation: CASSQDPGTGGAYTF.

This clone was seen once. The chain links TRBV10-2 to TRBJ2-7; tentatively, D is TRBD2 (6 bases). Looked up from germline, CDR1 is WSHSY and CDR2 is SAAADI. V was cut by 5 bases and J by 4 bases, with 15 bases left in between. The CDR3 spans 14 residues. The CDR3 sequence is CASSTVGGPYEQYF. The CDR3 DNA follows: TGCGCCAGCAGTACAGTGGGAGGACCTTACGAGCAGTACTTC.

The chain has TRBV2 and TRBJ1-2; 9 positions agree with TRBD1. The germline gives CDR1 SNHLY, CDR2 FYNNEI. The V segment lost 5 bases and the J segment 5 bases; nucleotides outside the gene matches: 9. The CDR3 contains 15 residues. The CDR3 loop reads CASSPRGTGSYGYTF. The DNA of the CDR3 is TGTGCCAGCAGTCCCCGGGGGACAGGGTCTTATGGCTACACCTTC.

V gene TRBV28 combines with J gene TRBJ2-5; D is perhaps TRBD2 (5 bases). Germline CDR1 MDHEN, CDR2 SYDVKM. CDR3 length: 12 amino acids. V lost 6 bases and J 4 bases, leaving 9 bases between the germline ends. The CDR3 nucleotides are TGTGCCAGCAGAGGAGGAGGAGAGACCCAGTACTTC. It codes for CASRGGGETQYF.

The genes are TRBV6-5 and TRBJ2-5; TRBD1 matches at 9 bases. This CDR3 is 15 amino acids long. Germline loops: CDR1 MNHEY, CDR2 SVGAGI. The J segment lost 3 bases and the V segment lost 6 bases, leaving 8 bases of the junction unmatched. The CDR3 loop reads CASSPNRGREETQYF. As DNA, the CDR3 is TGTGCCAGCAGCCCCAACAGGGGGCGCGAAGAGACCCAGTACTTC.

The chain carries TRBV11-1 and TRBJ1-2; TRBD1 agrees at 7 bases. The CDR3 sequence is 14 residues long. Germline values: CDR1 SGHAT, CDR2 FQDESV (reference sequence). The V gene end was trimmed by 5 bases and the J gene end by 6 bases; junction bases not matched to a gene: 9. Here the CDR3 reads CASSTSGTADGYTF. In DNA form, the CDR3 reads TGTGCCAGCAGCACCTCCGGGACAGCGGATGGCTACACCTTC.

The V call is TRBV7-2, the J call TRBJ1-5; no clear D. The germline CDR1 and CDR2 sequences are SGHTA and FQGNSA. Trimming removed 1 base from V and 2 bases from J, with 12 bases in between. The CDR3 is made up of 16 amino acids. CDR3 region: CASSLGWTRGNQPQHF. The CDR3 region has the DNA TGTGCCAGCAGCTTAGGTTGGACGCGGGGCAATCAGCCCCAGCATTTT.

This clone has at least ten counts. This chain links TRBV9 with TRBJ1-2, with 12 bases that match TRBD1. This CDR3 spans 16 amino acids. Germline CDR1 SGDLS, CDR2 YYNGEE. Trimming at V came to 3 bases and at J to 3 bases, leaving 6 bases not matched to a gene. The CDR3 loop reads CASSEGTGGAYYGYTF. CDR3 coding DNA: TGTGCCAGCAGCGAGGGGACAGGGGGCGCGTACTATGGCTACACCTTC.

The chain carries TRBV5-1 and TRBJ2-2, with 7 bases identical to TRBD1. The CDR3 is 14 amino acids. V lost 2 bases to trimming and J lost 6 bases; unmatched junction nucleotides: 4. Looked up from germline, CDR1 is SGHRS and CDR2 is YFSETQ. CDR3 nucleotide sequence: TGCGCCAGCAGCTTTACAGGGGACGCCGGGGAGCTGTTTTTT. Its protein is CASSFTGDAGELFF.

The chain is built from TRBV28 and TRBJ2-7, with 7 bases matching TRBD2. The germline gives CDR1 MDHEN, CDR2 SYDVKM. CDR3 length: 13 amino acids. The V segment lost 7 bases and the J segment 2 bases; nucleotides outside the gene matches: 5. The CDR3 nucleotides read TGTGCCAGCACCTCCGGGACTACCTACGAGCAGTACTTC. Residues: CASTSGTTYEQYF.

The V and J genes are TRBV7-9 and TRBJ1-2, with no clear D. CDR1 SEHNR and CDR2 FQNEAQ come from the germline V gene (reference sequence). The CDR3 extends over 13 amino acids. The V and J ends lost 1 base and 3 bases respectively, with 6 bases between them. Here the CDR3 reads CASSLVADYGYTF. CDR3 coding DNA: TGTGCCAGCAGCTTAGTGGCAGACTATGGCTACACCTTC.

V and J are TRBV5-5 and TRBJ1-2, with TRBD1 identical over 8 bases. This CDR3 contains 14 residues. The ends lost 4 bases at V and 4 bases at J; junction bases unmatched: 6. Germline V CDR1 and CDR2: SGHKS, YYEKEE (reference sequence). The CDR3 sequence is CASSPTGVGYGYTF. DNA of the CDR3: TGTGCCAGCAGCCCGACAGGGGTTGGCTATGGCTACACCTTC.

The CDR3 nucleotides are TGTGCCAGCAGCTTCGGTATATTTTCCCACGAGCAGTACTTC. This gives the protein CASSFGIFSHEQYF. This sequence joins TRBV13 and TRBJ2-7; D is unresolved. The germline V gene encodes CDR1 PRHDT and CDR2 FYEKMQ (reference sequence). This CDR3 contains 14 residues. Trimming shortened V by 3 bases and J by 5 bases, and 14 bases separated the two germline ends.

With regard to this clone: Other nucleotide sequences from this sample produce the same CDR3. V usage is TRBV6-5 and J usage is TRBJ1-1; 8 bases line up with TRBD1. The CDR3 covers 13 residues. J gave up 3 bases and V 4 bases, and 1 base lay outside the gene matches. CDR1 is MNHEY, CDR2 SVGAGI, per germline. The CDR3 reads CASSSDRDTEAFF. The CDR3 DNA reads TGTGCCAGCAGTTCGGACAGGGACACTGAAGCTTTCTTT.

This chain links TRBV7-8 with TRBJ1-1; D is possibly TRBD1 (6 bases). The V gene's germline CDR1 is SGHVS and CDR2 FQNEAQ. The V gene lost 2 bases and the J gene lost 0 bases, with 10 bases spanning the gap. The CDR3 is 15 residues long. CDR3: CASSLFQGMNTEAFF. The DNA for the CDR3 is TGTGCCAGCAGCTTATTTCAGGGGATGAACACTGAAGCTTTCTTT.

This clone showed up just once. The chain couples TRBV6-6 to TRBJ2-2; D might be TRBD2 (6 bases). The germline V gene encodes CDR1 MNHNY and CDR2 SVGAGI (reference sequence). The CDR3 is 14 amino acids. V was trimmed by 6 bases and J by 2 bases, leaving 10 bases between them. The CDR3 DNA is TGTGCCAGCAGCCTGGACTATAACACCGGGGAGCTGTTTTTT. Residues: CASSLDYNTGELFF.

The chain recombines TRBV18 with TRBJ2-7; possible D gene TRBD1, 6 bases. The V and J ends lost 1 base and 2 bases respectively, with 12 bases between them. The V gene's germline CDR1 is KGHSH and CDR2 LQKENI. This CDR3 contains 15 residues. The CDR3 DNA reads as TGTGCCAGCTCACCACGGATGGGGGCGACCTACGAGCAGTACTTC. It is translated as CASSPRMGATYEQYF. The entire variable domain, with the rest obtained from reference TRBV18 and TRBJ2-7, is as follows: NAGVMQNPRHLVRRRGQEARLRCSPMKGHSHVYWYRQLPEEGLKFMVYLQKENIIDESGMPKERFSAEFPKEGPSILRIQQVVRGDSAAYFCASSPRMGATYEQYFGPGTRLTVT.

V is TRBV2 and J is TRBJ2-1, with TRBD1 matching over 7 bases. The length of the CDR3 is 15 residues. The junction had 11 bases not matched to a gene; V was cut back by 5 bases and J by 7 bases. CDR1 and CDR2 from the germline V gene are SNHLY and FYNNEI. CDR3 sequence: CASSTGQVAGNEQFF. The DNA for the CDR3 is TGTGCCAGCAGTACCGGACAGGTAGCCGGGAATGAGCAGTTCTTC.

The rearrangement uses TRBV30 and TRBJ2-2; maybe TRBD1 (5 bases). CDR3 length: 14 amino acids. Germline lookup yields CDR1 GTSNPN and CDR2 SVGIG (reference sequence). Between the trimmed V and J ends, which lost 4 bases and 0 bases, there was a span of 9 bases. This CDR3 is CAWTWTTNTGELFF. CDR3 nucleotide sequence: TGTGCCTGGACCTGGACAACGAACACCGGGGAGCTGTTTTTT.

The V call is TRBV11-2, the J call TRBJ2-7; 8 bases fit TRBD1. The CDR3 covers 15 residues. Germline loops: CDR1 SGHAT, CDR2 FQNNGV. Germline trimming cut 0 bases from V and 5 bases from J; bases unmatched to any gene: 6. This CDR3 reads CASSLEAAGGDEQYF. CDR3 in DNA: TGTGCCAGCAGCTTAGAGGCGGCAGGGGGCGACGAGCAGTACTTC.